This TCR beta chain was recorded in a study of blood T cells in healthy people across ages. Trimming pared 10 bases from V and 0 bases from J, leaving 7 bases between. This CDR3 is 12 amino acids long. Looked up from germline, CDR1 is MGHDK and CDR2 is SYGVNS. Primed by a sample-barcoded 5' primer and a J-beta primer mix, a second PCR proceeded for about 6 to 11 cycles. A single record per CDR3 protein comes from TCRdb applying MiXCR to the 5' RACE reads. The sample lists 1.5 million to 1.9 million distinct CDR3 sequences, approximately 43% seen once, with under 5% in the top ten. This clonotype was detected only once.

This chain connects TRBV25-1 to TRBJ1-3; D gene uncertain. The sequenced sample consisted of blood. This TCR came from a woman aged 18-29 years in good health. CDR3 in DNA: TGTGCCACCACGGCCTCTGGAAACACCATATATTTT. Protein sequence: CATTASGNTIYF. Filled out from reference TRBV25-1 and TRBJ1-3, the complete variable domain reads EADIYQTPRYLVIGTGKKITLECSQTMGHDKMYWYQQDPGMELHLIHYSYGVNSTEKGDLSSESTVSRIRTEHFPLTLESARPSHTSQYLCATTASGNTIYFGEGSWLTVV.